This T cell receptor beta chain stems from a study of read filtering for tumor transcriptome and immune sequencing. Overall study context: Patients were 17 male and about 14 female, mean age about 65 years, range about 45 to 85.

Germline V gene lookup returns CDR1 SGHTA and CDR2 FQGTGA. This CDR3 spans 18 amino acids. Trimming at V came to 5 bases and at J to 9 bases, leaving 21 bases not matched to a gene. The library was built from 400 ng RNA with molecular barcoded adaptors for alpha/delta and beta/gamma chains. TCRdb processed the reads anew with MiXCR; each CDR3 protein has one entry. The sample yields about 39,000 distinct CDR3 sequences, 14% seen once. Sequenced sample: a population of CD138-negative cells sorted from bone marrow. This chain uses TRBV7-3 with TRBJ2-1; 8 positions agree with TRBD1. The sequence was collected from a donor at least 40 years old with multiple myeloma. The CDR3: CASSPRGTWTATGGEQFF. The DNA for the CDR3 is TGTGCCAGCAGCCCACGAGGAACGTGGACAGCTACAGGGGGTGAGCAGTTCTTC.